One sample yielded the 20 T cell receptor beta chains listed below, sequenced in a study of cytomegalovirus exposure and HLA in healthy donors. The PCR employed 60 Vbeta primers together with 13 Jbeta primers. Assay: immunoSEQ multiplex PCR; the TCRdb copy retains only in-frame clones and omits some. The data show over 130,000 clones, with around 75% seen just once and 3.5% held by the top ten. The sequencing input was PBMCs. These receptor sequences come from a human donor in good health.

This sequence joins TRBV29-1 and TRBJ2-5, with D uncertain. V was pared by 3 bases and J by 5 bases, with 7 bases between. The length of the CDR3 is 11 residues. Germline values: CDR1 SQVTM, CDR2 ANQGSEA. The CDR3 DNA reads as TGCAGCGTTGAGGTCGGGGAGACCCAGTACTTC. Translation gives CSVEVGETQYF.

This clone was counted once. The V and J genes are TRBV6-5 and TRBJ2-1; 9 bases agree with TRBD1. Losses at the gene ends were 6 bases for V and 7 bases for J; bases not matched to a gene: 7. Germline V gives CDR1 MNHEY, CDR2 SVGAGI. This CDR3 is built from 14 residues. The CDR3 DNA reads as TGTGCCAGCAGCCCCGGGACAGGGAAAAATGAGCAGTTCTTC. Translated, it gives CASSPGTGKNEQFF.

CDR3 DNA sequence: TGTGCCAGCAGGGACCCAGCGGGAGGGCCGGATACGCAGTATTTT. Protein sequence: CASRDPAGGPDTQYF. This chain links TRBV28 with TRBJ2-3; 10 nucleotides line up with TRBD2. In germline, CDR1 is MDHEN, CDR2 SYDVKM. J lost 6 bases, V lost 6 bases, and 9 bases had no gene match. The CDR3 is made up of 15 amino acids.

The chain couples TRBV5-6 to TRBJ2-3; 7 bases are a match to TRBD1. The J segment lost 13 bases and the V segment lost 2 bases, leaving 7 bases of the junction unmatched. The CDR3 has 12 amino acids. Germline values: CDR1 SGHDT, CDR2 YYEEEE. The CDR3 DNA reads as TGTGCCAGCAGCTTTGGGGACAGCGTTGAGTATTTT. As protein: CASSFGDSVEYF.

This clone was counted only a few times. This rearrangement joins TRBV2 to TRBJ2-2; 7 bases fit TRBD1. The CDR3 runs to 15 residues. Per the germline V gene, CDR1 is SNHLY and CDR2 is FYNNEI. V lost 2 bases, J lost 3 bases, and 3 bases stayed unmatched. DNA of the CDR3: TGTGCCAGCAGTGAACGACAGGGTTACACCGGGGAGCTGTTTTTT. Translating gives CASSERQGYTGELFF.

This sequence joins TRBV6-1 and TRBJ2-7; no reliable D call. CDR3 length equals 13 residues. V lost 6 bases and J 6 bases, leaving 15 bases between the germline ends. Germline-derived CDR1 and CDR2 are MNHNS and SASEGT. The DNA of the CDR3 is TGTGCCAGCAGGGCTGGGCAAGCTGCCGAGCAGTACTTC. Its protein product is CASRAGQAAEQYF.

V and J are TRBV27 and TRBJ1-5; 10 nucleotides match TRBD1. Germline V CDR1 and CDR2: MNHEY, SMNVEV (reference sequence). Trimming took 8 bases from V and 1 from J; bases not matched to a gene: 2. CDR3 length: 14 residues. CDR3 protein: CASGDRGSNQPQHF. In DNA, the CDR3 is TGTGCCAGCGGGGACAGGGGCAGCAATCAGCCCCAGCATTTT.

This sequence joins TRBV2 and TRBJ1-1; perhaps TRBD1 as D (5 bases). CDR1 is SNHLY and CDR2 is FYNNEI in the germline V gene. This CDR3 comprises 15 residues. Trimming stripped 2 bases from V and 6 bases from J, with 16 bases between. The CDR3, as DNA: TGTGCCAGCAGTGAATTGGGGGGGGGAGCGGCTGAAGCTTTCTTT. Translating it yields CASSELGGGAAEAFF. Variable domain in full (rest from reference TRBV2 and TRBJ1-1): EPEVTQTPSHQVTQMGQEVILRCVPISNHLYFYWYRQILGQKVEFLVSFYNNEISEKSEIFDDQFSVERPDGSNFTLKIRSTKLEDSAMYFCASSELGGGAAEAFFGQGTRLTVV.

This sequence joins TRBV19 and TRBJ2-3, with 8 positions matching TRBD2. The CDR3 totals 15 residues. V lost 3 bases, J lost 2 bases, and 4 bases stayed unmatched. The germline CDR1 and CDR2 sequences are LNHDA and SQIVND (reference sequence). As DNA, the CDR3 is TGTGCCAGTAGTATCCTAGCGGGCAACACAGATACGCAGTATTTT. It specifies CASSILAGNTDTQYF.

The chain couples TRBV6-1 to TRBJ1-3; TRBD1 aligns across 11 bases. The CDR3 sequence is 16 residues long. CDR1 is MNHNS, CDR2 SASEGT, per germline. The V and J ends lost 5 bases and 2 bases, in that order; junction bases with no gene match: 5. CDR3 coding DNA: TGTGCCAGCAGTCAAGTGGGACAGGGGGCTGGAAACACCATATATTTT. Encoded protein: CASSQVGQGAGNTIYF.

The rearrangement links TRBV4-1 to TRBJ2-1, with TRBD1 identical over 7 bases. In germline, CDR1 is MGHRA, CDR2 YSYEKL. V was pared by 3 bases and J by 8 bases, with 16 bases of the junction left unmatched. The CDR3 has 17 residues. The CDR3 sequence is CASSHLGRQGVLDEQFF. CDR3 bases: TGCGCCAGCAGCCACCTGGGTAGACAGGGAGTTTTGGATGAGCAGTTCTTC.

The chain couples TRBV7-2 to TRBJ2-7, with a possible D match to TRBD2 (7 bases). The germline V gene encodes CDR1 SGHTA and CDR2 FQGNSA. The V and J ends lost 5 bases and 5 bases respectively, with 22 bases between them. The CDR3 loop spans 16 amino acids. The CDR3 region is CASSGGGAGILDEQYF. The DNA for the CDR3 is TGTGCCAGCAGCGGAGGGGGGGCAGGGATTTTGGACGAGCAGTACTTC.

This chain joins TRBV19 and TRBJ1-5; the D gene is possibly TRBD1 (5 bases). The length of the CDR3 is 16 residues. V was pared by 1 base and J by 2 bases, with 12 bases between. The germline CDR1 and CDR2 sequences are LNHDA and SQIVND (reference sequence). In DNA, the CDR3 is TGTGCCAGTAGTATAGGGTTAGGAGGGGGCAATCAGCCCCAGCATTTT. Translating it yields CASSIGLGGGNQPQHF. Supplemented by reference TRBV19 and TRBJ1-5, the full variable domain reads DGGITQSPKYLFRKEGQNVTLSCEQNLNHDAMYWYRQDPGQGLRLIYYSQIVNDFQKGDIAEGYSVSREKKESFPLTVTSAQKNPTAFYLCASSIGLGGGNQPQHFGDGTRLSIL.

This clone was seen a single time. The CDR3 is CASLLGSLYNEQFF. The CDR3 region has the DNA TGTGCCAGCCTCTTGGGTAGCCTCTACAATGAGCAGTTCTTC. The chain carries TRBV7-2 and TRBJ2-1, with D hard to call. The CDR3 consists of 14 residues. Between the trimmed V and J ends, which lost 8 bases and 3 bases, there was a span of 14 bases. In germline, CDR1 is SGHTA, CDR2 FQGNSA.

The rearrangement uses TRBV6-4 and TRBJ2-3, with 7 bases lining up with TRBD2. This CDR3 contains 18 residues. With V trimmed by 3 bases and J by 3 bases, 15 bases remained unmatched. Germline CDR1 MRHNA, CDR2 SNTAGT. The DNA of the CDR3 is TGTGCCAGCAGTGAAGCGGGAATCGGGTATTCCCAGACAGATACGCAGTATTTT. It translates to CASSEAGIGYSQTDTQYF.

Regarding this clone: Different DNA sequences within this sample yield the same CDR3. The V call is TRBV27, the J call TRBJ1-1, with a weak D call TRBD1 (5 bases). CDR1 and CDR2 from the germline V gene are MNHEY and SMNVEV (reference sequence). This CDR3 comprises 13 residues. Trimming took off 3 bases at V and 4 bases at J, with 9 bases between the two ends. As DNA, the CDR3 is TGTGCCAGCAGTTTTACGGGGGGCACTGAAGCTTTCTTT. It specifies CASSFTGGTEAFF.

The V call is TRBV7-8, the J call TRBJ2-3, with TRBD1 as a possible D gene (5 bases). CDR1 and CDR2 (germline): SGHVS, FQNEAQ. The CDR3 totals 15 residues. V was pared by 0 bases and J by 6 bases, with 13 bases between. CDR3 nucleotide sequence: TGTGCCAGCAGCTTAGCTGGGTTAGGGGCCGATACGCAGTATTTT. The encoded protein is CASSLAGLGADTQYF.

The gene calls are TRBV7-2 and TRBJ2-5; D uncertain. Per the germline V gene, CDR1 is SGHTA and CDR2 is FQGNSA. This CDR3 spans 15 amino acids. V lost 8 bases and J lost 5, with 21 bases in between. DNA of the CDR3: TGTGCCAGCTCACTCGAGGCTACCCTCCGGGAGACCCAGTACTTC. This sequence encodes CASSLEATLRETQYF.

CDR3 sequence reads: CASSLGPQVVRKLFF. CDR3 in DNA: TGTGCCAGCAGTTTAGGTCCACAGGTCGTCCGAAAACTGTTTTTT. The chain recombines TRBV28 with TRBJ1-4, with D tentatively TRBD1 (5 bases). CDR1 is MDHEN and CDR2 is SYDVKM in the germline V gene. The V and J ends lost 2 bases and 10 bases respectively, with 17 bases between them. The CDR3 is made up of 15 amino acids.

The chain uses TRBV5-4 and TRBJ2-2, with D perhaps TRBD1 (5 bases). From germline, CDR1 is SGHNT and CDR2 YYREEE (reference sequence). Trimming pared 3 bases from V and 3 bases from J, leaving 9 bases between. This CDR3 spans 14 amino acids. The CDR3 protein is CASSSAGYTGELFF. The CDR3 bases are TGTGCCAGCAGCTCGGCAGGGTACACCGGGGAGCTGTTTTTT.